This TCR beta chain was profiled in a study of T-cell reconstitution after alpha-beta-depleted transplantation in children. Germline V gene sequence: CDR1 LGHNA, CDR2 YNFKEQ. After removal of 4 bases from V and 3 bases from J, the junction contained 25 bases not matched to a gene. The CDR3 runs to 23 residues. This clonotype came up a few times. Unique molecular identifiers were incorporated during preparation of the TCRbeta library. MiXCR was run by TCRdb on the PCR reads, yielding one entry per CDR3 protein. This table holds roughly 610,000 distinct CDR3 sequences, 10% found once. The material sequenced was PBMCs from the stem cell graft donor, taken from the stem cell graft. The chain links TRBV4-2 to TRBJ2-4; 12 bases are a match to TRBD1. The TCR originated in a human donor who donated a stem cell graft to a child with acute myeloid leukemia. The CDR3 protein is CASSPLILSGTGGEEYGKNIQYF. Here the CDR3 DNA reads TGTGCCAGCAGCCCCCTCATCCTCTCCGGGACAGGGGGCGAAGAGTATGGCAAAAACATTCAGTACTTC.